What follows are 18 T cell receptor beta chains derived from one specimen sequenced in a study of brain metastases from non-small cell lung cancer. Method: immunoSEQ multiplex PCR; TCRdb's copy keeps in-frame clones and lacks some. The data hold some 1,800 clones, with about 90% observed a single time. Material: tissue from a brain metastasis. Receptors originate from a donor aged 40 or over with non-small cell lung cancer.

The chain carries TRBV4-3 and TRBJ2-7, with D perhaps matching TRBD2 (5 bases). This CDR3 contains 14 residues. Germline lookup yields CDR1 LGHNA and CDR2 YSLEER. Trimming took off 1 base at V and 3 bases at J, with 10 bases between the two ends. The CDR3 DNA sequence: TGCGCCAGCAGCCAAGCTCACGGAGGCTACGAGCAGTACTTC. Translating it yields CASSQAHGGYEQYF.

CDR3 residues: CSASFGPYEQYF. The CDR3 coding sequence is TGCAGTGCTAGTTTCGGCCCCTACGAGCAGTACTTC. This chain joins TRBV20-1 and TRBJ2-7, with unresolved D. Germline V gene data show CDR1 as DFQATT and CDR2 as SNEGSKA (reference sequence). V was clipped by 3 bases and J by 2 bases, with 8 bases between them. The CDR3 spans 12 residues.

The chain uses TRBV6-5 and TRBJ1-1; D unclear. Looked up from germline, CDR1 is MNHEY and CDR2 is SVGAGI. This CDR3 is built from 10 residues. V lost 5 bases, J lost 9 bases, and 7 bases lay in between. The CDR3 nucleotides are TGTGCCAGCAGTCTCCATAAAGCTTTCTTT. Residues: CASSLHKAFF.

There are a few counts of this clone. The V call is TRBV7-2, the J call TRBJ2-4; perhaps D is TRBD1 or TRBD2 (5 bases each). Trimming took off 0 bases at V and 6 bases at J, with 9 bases between the two ends. The CDR3 is made up of 14 amino acids. In germline, CDR1 is SGHTA, CDR2 FQGNSA. The CDR3 is CASSLARGPNIQYF. CDR3 nucleotides: TGTGCCAGCAGCTTAGCGAGGGGTCCAAACATTCAGTACTTC.

CDR3 nucleotides: TGTGCCTGGAGTGTACGCCCCAAGAGCGGGGAGCTGTTTTTT. Its translation is CAWSVRPKSGELFF. This chain connects TRBV30 to TRBJ2-2, with unresolved D. Trimming took off 0 bases at V and 7 bases at J, with 12 bases between the two ends. CDR1 GTSNPN and CDR2 SVGIG come from the germline V gene (reference sequence). This CDR3 is 14 amino acids long.

This chain joins TRBV12-3 or TRBV12-4 and TRBJ2-7; D may be TRBD1 (5 bases). This CDR3 has 13 residues. Trimming shortened V by 5 bases and J by 2 bases, and 10 bases separated the two germline ends. This CDR3 reads CASSTGHPYEQYF. The CDR3 region has the DNA TGTGCCAGCAGTACAGGCCACCCCTACGAGCAGTACTTC.

This chain connects TRBV6-1 to TRBJ2-4, with 7 nucleotides matching TRBD1. V lost 4 bases and J lost 2; bases outside the gene matches: 20. CDR1 is MNHNS and CDR2 is SASEGT in the germline V gene. The CDR3 extends over 20 amino acids. The CDR3 protein is CASSVGQDKWLALSKNIQYF. CDR3 DNA sequence: TGTGCCAGCAGTGTCGGACAGGATAAATGGTTGGCTTTGTCCAAAAACATTCAGTACTTC.

To note about this clone: The junction shows a germline mismatch at one end, possibly a read error. The chain uses TRBV5-3 and TRBJ2-1; TRBD2 agrees at 12 bases. TRBV5-3 is an ORF, with its function uncertain. There are 15 residues in the CDR3. This CDR3 reads CARSFRLAGALSRVF. As DNA, the CDR3 is TGTGCCAGAAGCTTTAGACTAGCGGGGGCGTTAAGCAGGGTCTTC.

This chain uses TRBV30 with TRBJ1-6; D is possibly TRBD1 (5 bases). Trimming removed 7 bases from V and 10 bases from J, with 26 bases in between. Looked up from germline, CDR1 is GTSNPN and CDR2 is SVGIG (reference sequence). The CDR3 is 16 amino acids. The CDR3 sequence is CAFALGGGWDGSPLHF. The CDR3 DNA sequence: TGTGCCTTCGCCCTTGGGGGAGGATGGGACGGGTCACCCCTCCACTTT.

The chain has TRBV2 and TRBJ2-5; D could derive from TRBD1 or TRBD2 (7 bases each). V dropped 5 bases and J dropped 4 bases, with 17 bases sitting between them. The CDR3 is made up of 15 amino acids. Germline lookup yields CDR1 SNHLY and CDR2 FYNNEI. CDR3 protein: CASSSRTGGGETQYF. The CDR3 region has the DNA TGTGCCAGCAGTTCCCGGACAGGCGGGGGAGAGACCCAGTACTTC.

In DNA, the CDR3 is TGTGCCAGCAGTCCTTTAGCGGGGTACCTTTACAATGAGCAGTTCTTC. It translates to CASSPLAGYLYNEQFF. The chain uses TRBV27 and TRBJ2-1, with 8 bases fitting TRBD2. CDR3 length equals 16 residues. Germline assignment: CDR1 MNHEY and CDR2 SMNVEV (reference sequence). V lost 5 bases to trimming and J lost 4 bases; unmatched junction nucleotides: 10.

The chain carries TRBV14 and TRBJ1-2; the match to TRBD1 covers 9 bases. This CDR3 is built from 15 residues. The germline gives CDR1 SGHDN, CDR2 FVKESK. After removal of 3 bases from V and 8 bases from J, the junction contained 10 bases not matched to a gene. CDR3 loop: CASSQWDRDDSGYTF. The CDR3 coding sequence is TGTGCCAGCAGCCAGTGGGACAGGGATGATTCGGGCTACACCTTC.

This chain joins TRBV5-5 and TRBJ1-2; weak D call: TRBD1 (5 bases). V lost 4 bases and J lost 1, with 11 bases in between. This CDR3 comprises 14 residues. Per germline, CDR1 SGHKS and CDR2 YYEKEE (reference sequence). CDR3 nucleotide sequence: TGTGCCAGCAGCGGAACTCAGGGTAACTATGGCTACACCTTC. This encodes CASSGTQGNYGYTF.

The chain combines TRBV29-1 with TRBJ1-2; perhaps TRBD1 as D (6 bases). The CDR3 sequence is 15 residues long. Germline values: CDR1 SQVTM, CDR2 ANQGSEA. V was clipped by 6 bases and J by 8 bases, with 25 bases between them. CDR3 bases: TGCAGCGTGACCGGTGGGGGGGCCAATAATAGGGGCTACACCTTC. This gives the protein CSVTGGGANNRGYTF.

The V call is TRBV15, the J call TRBJ2-5, with no clear D. Germline V CDR1 and CDR2: LNHNV, YYDKDF (reference sequence). The CDR3 totals 12 residues. Trimming removed 3 bases at V and 0 bases at J, with 2 bases between. CDR3 DNA sequence: TGTGCCACCAGCAGCCACCAAGAGACCCAGTACTTC. This codes for CATSSHQETQYF.

J is TRBJ1-2 and V is TRBV30; a possible D gene is TRBD1 (6 bases). CDR1 is GTSNPN, CDR2 SVGIG, per germline (reference sequence). This CDR3 is 14 amino acids long. With 7 bases removed from V and 2 bases from J, the gap between germline ends came to 17 bases. The CDR3 spells CALGGRRGNYGYTF. The CDR3 DNA reads as TGTGCCTTAGGGGGACGGCGGGGCAACTATGGCTACACCTTC.

The J gene is TRBJ1-1, the V gene TRBV5-1; 10 positions match TRBD1. Trimming removed 4 bases from V and 1 base from J; junction bases left unmatched: 4. CDR1 is SGHRS and CDR2 is YFSETQ in the germline V gene. The CDR3 totals 15 residues. This CDR3 reads CASSPGTGENTEAFF. As DNA, the CDR3 is TGCGCCAGCAGCCCAGGGACAGGGGAGAACACTGAAGCTTTCTTT.

This chain uses TRBV27 with TRBJ2-1; a weak D match, TRBD2 (5 bases). CDR1 is MNHEY, CDR2 SMNVEV, per germline (reference sequence). V lost 3 bases and J lost 10, with 10 bases in between. The CDR3 consists of 12 residues. The CDR3 DNA is TGTGCCAGCAGTTTCCTACCGGGGGAGCAGTTCTTC. The encoded protein is CASSFLPGEQFF.